The 22 T cell receptor beta chains below were found in one sample sequenced in a study of shared clonotypes between healthy human individuals. Measured with immunoSEQ multiplex PCR; TCRdb has only the in-frame clones, and not every one. This sample has approximately 82,000 clones, with 60% to 70% found just once. Sequenced: memory CD8+ T cells sorted from blood. Subset indicated: CD45RO+ cells pooled with CCR7-negative TemRA cells. Receptors originate from a man aged 25-40 years in good health.

This clone was detected only a few times. The same CDR3 also results from other DNA sequences found in this sample. This rearrangement joins TRBV6-4 to TRBJ2-1; 7 bases match TRBD1. CDR1 and CDR2 (germline): MRHNA, SNTAGT. The CDR3 runs to 15 residues. J lost 2 bases, V lost 0 bases, and 1 base had no gene match. This chain's CDR3 is CASSDSGGAYNEQFF. The CDR3, as DNA: TGTGCCAGCAGTGACTCAGGGGGCGCCTACAATGAGCAGTTCTTC.

The rearrangement links TRBV11-1 to TRBJ2-5; the match to TRBD1 covers 7 bases. The V segment lost 1 base and the J segment 4 bases; nucleotides outside the gene matches: 0. Germline V gene data show CDR1 as SGHAT and CDR2 as FQDESV (reference sequence). CDR3 size: 13 residues. The chain's CDR3 is CASSLDRGETQYF. The CDR3, as DNA: TGTGCCAGCAGCTTAGACAGGGGAGAGACCCAGTACTTC.

This clone was counted once. The chain joins TRBV15 to TRBJ1-4; no definite D call. The CDR3 contains 14 residues. The germline V and J ends were trimmed by 0 bases and 10 bases, with 12 bases remaining between them. In germline, CDR1 is LNHNV, CDR2 YYDKDF (reference sequence). CDR3 loop: CATSRDSSRGKLFF. In nucleotides, the CDR3 is TGTGCCACCAGCAGAGATTCTTCCAGAGGAAAACTGTTTTTT.

The rearrangement links TRBV19 to TRBJ2-1; 10 bases agree with TRBD2. The CDR3 is 15 amino acids. After removal of 3 bases from V and 6 bases from J, the junction contained 5 bases not matched to a gene. The V gene's germline CDR1 is LNHDA and CDR2 SQIVND (reference sequence). The CDR3 loop reads CASSILAGVGNEQFF. CDR3 coding DNA: TGTGCCAGTAGTATTCTAGCGGGAGTTGGCAATGAGCAGTTCTTC.

This clone has a single count. The genes are TRBV19 and TRBJ1-5; 7 bases map to TRBD1. Germline V CDR1 and CDR2: LNHDA, SQIVND (reference sequence). The V gene end was trimmed by 3 bases and the J gene end by 6 bases; junction bases not matched to a gene: 5. The CDR3 has 14 residues. The CDR3: CASSIASGGQPQHF. The CDR3 DNA reads as TGTGCCAGTAGTATCGCGTCAGGGGGTCAGCCCCAGCATTTT.

The genes are TRBV7-9 and TRBJ2-7; 9 bases agree with TRBD1. This CDR3 has 16 amino acids. Germline CDR1 is SEHNR and CDR2 is FQNEAQ (reference sequence). The CDR3: CASSQKNNGDRDHLRV. The CDR3 nucleotides are TGTGCCAGCAGCCAAAAAAATAACGGGGACAGGGATCACCTCAGGGTC.

The chain employs TRBV7-9 and TRBJ2-2; no clear D gene. Trimming removed 5 bases at V and 4 bases at J, with 5 bases between. Germline CDR1 SEHNR, CDR2 FQNEAQ (reference sequence). This CDR3 is 12 amino acids long. CDR3 residues: CASSLSTGELFF. CDR3 DNA: TGTGCCAGCAGCCTTAGCACCGGGGAGCTGTTTTTT.

This chain joins TRBV28 and TRBJ2-7; D is possibly TRBD2 (6 bases). CDR3 length equals 18 residues. Germline CDR1 and CDR2: MDHEN and SYDVKM. The germline V and J ends were trimmed by 6 bases and 3 bases, with 27 bases remaining between them. CDR3 bases: TGTGCCAGCAGCCTGGCGCTTAGCGGCACCATTTTCTACTACGAGCAGTACTTC. Protein: CASSLALSGTIFYYEQYF.

The genes are TRBV7-9 and TRBJ1-3, with D unclear. The germline gives CDR1 SEHNR, CDR2 FQNEAQ (reference sequence). Trimming shortened V by 5 bases and J by 4 bases, and 3 bases separated the two germline ends. CDR3 length: 11 amino acids. The CDR3 here is CASSLGNTIYF. CDR3 bases: TGTGCCAGCAGCCTGGGAAACACCATATATTTT.

The genes are TRBV7-2 and TRBJ2-3, with 9 bases aligning to TRBD1. The CDR3 contains 14 residues. The V segment lost 3 bases and the J segment 3 bases; nucleotides outside the gene matches: 1. Germline assignment: CDR1 SGHTA and CDR2 FQGNSA. This chain's CDR3 is CASSFGQGTDTQYF. Here the CDR3 DNA reads TGTGCCAGCAGCTTTGGACAGGGGACAGATACGCAGTATTTT.

The rearrangement joins TRBV7-2 to TRBJ2-7, with TRBD2 matching over 7 bases. Trimming removed 4 bases from V and 5 bases from J; junction bases left unmatched: 5. CDR1 and CDR2 from the germline V gene are SGHTA and FQGNSA. The CDR3 loop spans 13 amino acids. The DNA for the CDR3 is TGTGCCAGCAGCTGGGCGGGAGTCGACGAGCAGTACTTC. Its protein product is CASSWAGVDEQYF.

The chain joins TRBV2 to TRBJ2-6; 7 nucleotides align to TRBD1. Looked up from germline, CDR1 is SNHLY and CDR2 is FYNNEI. The CDR3 extends over 15 amino acids. After removal of 8 bases from V and 2 bases from J, the junction contained 6 bases not matched to a gene. The chain's CDR3 is CASQQGSAGANVLTF. CDR3 nucleotide sequence: TGTGCCAGCCAACAGGGGTCGGCTGGGGCCAACGTCCTGACTTTC. The full variable domain, completed using reference TRBV2 and TRBJ2-6, is EPEVTQTPSHQVTQMGQEVILRCVPISNHLYFYWYRQILGQKVEFLVSFYNNEISEKSEIFDDQFSVERPDGSNFTLKIRSTKLEDSAMYFCASQQGSAGANVLTFGAGSRLTVL.

This chain links TRBV5-5 with TRBJ2-7; TRBD1 matches at 9 bases. Germline loops: CDR1 SGHKS, CDR2 YYEKEE (reference sequence). J was trimmed by 3 bases and V by 2 bases; bases with no gene match: 3. This CDR3 contains 14 residues. The CDR3 loop is CASSLQGASYEQYF. In nucleotides, the CDR3 is TGTGCCAGCAGCTTACAGGGGGCTAGCTACGAGCAGTACTTC.

This clone was detected many times. This sequence joins TRBV28 and TRBJ2-1; D remains ambiguous. V lost 7 bases to trimming and J lost 3 bases, with 10 bases between them. This CDR3 has 13 amino acids. CDR1 is MDHEN and CDR2 is SYDVKM in the germline V gene. The CDR3 DNA sequence: TGTGCCAGCATCCGCGGAAACTACAATGAGCAGTTCTTC. Translated, it gives CASIRGNYNEQFF.

The V and J genes are TRBV6-1 and TRBJ2-2, with D unresolved. Germline V gene lookup returns CDR1 MNHNS and CDR2 SASEGT. This CDR3 region has 14 residues. The germline V and J ends were trimmed by 6 bases and 5 bases, with 13 bases remaining between them. DNA for the CDR3: TGTGCCAGCAGGGCTTTTAGAGTTACCGGGGAGCTGTTTTTT. It yields the protein CASRAFRVTGELFF.

This chain links TRBV19 with TRBJ1-1, with D uncertain. Germline V gene lookup returns CDR1 LNHDA and CDR2 SQIVND (reference sequence). The CDR3 is 14 residues long. The V and J ends lost 6 bases and 9 bases respectively, with 20 bases between them. In DNA, the CDR3 is TGTGCCAGTAGCAACCCCCCGGTCCCGGAGAAAGCTTTCTTT. Amino acid sequence: CASSNPPVPEKAFF.

This chain links TRBV19 with TRBJ2-6, with D perhaps TRBD2 (6 bases). Germline CDR1 reads LNHDA; CDR2 reads SQIVND (reference sequence). This CDR3 is 16 amino acids long. V lost 1 base to trimming and J lost 2 bases, with 9 bases between them. CDR3 nucleotides: TGTGCCAGTAGTATAGTGGAGGGAACTGGGGCCAACGTCCTGACTTTC. Its translation: CASSIVEGTGANVLTF.

Ten or more counts support this clone. The genes are TRBV7-4 and TRBJ1-4; TRBD1 agrees at 7 bases. The length of the CDR3 is 16 residues. Germline CDR1 is SGHVT and CDR2 is SQSDAQ. Unmatched junction bases numbered 4, after V lost 1 base and J lost 2 bases. The CDR3 nucleotides are TGTGCCAGCAGCTTAGGACCGGGACAGACTAATGAAAAACTGTTTTTT. It codes for CASSLGPGQTNEKLFF. Variable domain in full (rest from reference TRBV7-4 and TRBJ1-4): GAGVSQSPRYKVAKRGRDVALRCDSISGHVTLYWYRQTLGQGSEVLTYSQSDAQRDKSGRPSGRFSAERPERSVSTLKIQRTEQGDSAVYLCASSLGPGQTNEKLFFGSGTQLSVL.

The V gene is TRBV5-6, the J gene TRBJ1-1, with no clear D. Germline V gene sequence: CDR1 SGHDT, CDR2 YYEEEE. Deletions cut 0 bases from V and 8 bases from J, with 14 bases between. CDR3 length: 14 amino acids. The CDR3 reads CASSLAAQKREAFF. The CDR3 bases are TGTGCCAGCAGCTTGGCAGCACAAAAACGGGAAGCTTTCTTT.

This chain connects TRBV6-5 to TRBJ2-2; 8 nucleotides match TRBD1. The CDR3 consists of 14 residues. With 6 bases clipped from V and 3 bases from J, the junction kept 3 bases outside the gene matches. From germline, CDR1 is MNHEY and CDR2 SVGAGI. CDR3 bases: TGTGCCAGCAGAGGACAGGGAGACACCGGGGAGCTGTTTTTT. This encodes CASRGQGDTGELFF.

This clone has a count of ten or more. The genes are TRBV9 and TRBJ2-2; D remains unclear. The CDR3 sequence is 12 residues long. V lost 2 bases and J 3 bases, leaving 2 bases between the germline ends. Germline-derived CDR1 and CDR2 are SGDLS and YYNGEE. This CDR3 reads CASSVDTGELFF. The CDR3 DNA reads TGTGCCAGCAGCGTGGACACCGGGGAGCTGTTTTTT.

This clone was detected once. The chain employs TRBV27 and TRBJ2-7; 9 positions match TRBD1. The V and J ends lost 4 bases and 3 bases, in that order; junction bases with no gene match: 7. CDR1 and CDR2 (germline): MNHEY, SMNVEV (reference sequence). The CDR3 length is 15 residues. The CDR3 region has the DNA TGTGCCAGCAGTTCATTACAGGGGGCCGGCTACGAGCAGTACTTC. Encoded protein: CASSSLQGAGYEQYF.